The present entry profiles one T cell receptor beta chain with its context. Antigen unknown. These data originate in a study of cytomegalovirus exposure and HLA in healthy donors. Study-wide findings and caveats: Productive status was seen about 87% or about 30% of the time for most TCR beta V segments in an earlier analysis.

13 Jbeta primers and 60 Vbeta primers were used for the PCR. Generated by immunoSEQ multiplex PCR, the TCRdb table keeps only in-frame clones and is missing some. The table records about 170,000 clones, roughly 81% of them present only once. The clonotype comes from a man aged 25 to 45 in good health and CMV-seropositive. What was sequenced was PBMCs.

In DNA form, the CDR3 reads TGCGCCAGCAGCCAAGATGTCTATAGCAATCAGCCCCAGCATTTT. It codes for CASSQDVYSNQPQHF. The chain employs TRBV4-3 and TRBJ1-5; D unclear. Germline CDR1 is LGHNA and CDR2 is YSLEER. V lost 0 bases, J lost 0 bases, and 6 bases lay in between. The CDR3 spans 15 residues.